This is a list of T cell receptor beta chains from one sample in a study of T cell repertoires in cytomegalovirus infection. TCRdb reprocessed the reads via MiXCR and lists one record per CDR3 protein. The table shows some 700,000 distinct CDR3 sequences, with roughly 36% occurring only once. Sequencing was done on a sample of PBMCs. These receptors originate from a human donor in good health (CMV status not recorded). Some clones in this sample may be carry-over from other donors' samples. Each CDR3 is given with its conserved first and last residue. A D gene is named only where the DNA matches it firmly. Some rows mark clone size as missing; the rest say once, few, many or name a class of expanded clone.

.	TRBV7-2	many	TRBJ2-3	CASSPVGGTNTQYF	TGTGCCAGCAGCCCCGTGGGCGGGACGAATACGCAGTATTTT
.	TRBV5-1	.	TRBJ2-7	CASQGPALRGDEQYF	TGCGCCTCTCAAGGTCCGGCCCTCAGGGGCGACGAGCAGTACTTC
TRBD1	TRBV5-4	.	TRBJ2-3	CASRAPGQGRSVTQYF	TGTGCCAGCAGGGCGCCGGGACAGGGGAGGTCGGTTACGCAGTATTTT
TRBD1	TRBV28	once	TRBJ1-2	CASSRTGQDYGYTF	TGTGCCAGCAGTCGGACGGGACAGGACTATGGCTACACCTTC
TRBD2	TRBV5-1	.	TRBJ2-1	CASSSGGSGTYNEQFF	TGCGCCAGCAGCTCGGGAGGTAGCGGGACTTACAATGAGCAGTTCTTC
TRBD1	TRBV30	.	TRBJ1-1	CASRQGVFGAFF	TGTGCCTCAAGACAGGGGGTATTCGGAGCTTTCTTT
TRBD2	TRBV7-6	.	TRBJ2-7	CASSYSLAGGSYEQYF	TGTGCCAGCAGCTACTCCCTGGCGGGGGGCTCCTACGAGCAGTACTTC
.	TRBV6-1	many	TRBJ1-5	CASSPMPATLTGIGNQPQHF	TGTGCCAGCAGTCCCATGCCAGCAACACTAACAGGGATCGGCAATCAGCCCCAGCATTTT
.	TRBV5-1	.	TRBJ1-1	CASSLNGQGQAFF	TGCGCCAGCAGCTTGAATGGGCAGGGCCAAGCTTTCTTT
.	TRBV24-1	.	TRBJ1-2	CATSDGDRDYGYTF	TGTGCCACCAGTGACGGGGATCGAGACTATGGCTACACCTTC
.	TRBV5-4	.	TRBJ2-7	CASSLGDKFYEQYF	TGTGCCAGCAGCTTGGGGGACAAATTCTACGAGCAGTACTTC
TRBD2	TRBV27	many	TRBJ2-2	CASSLSRGRALTGELFF	TGTGCCAGCAGTCTTTCTCGCGGGAGGGCCCTCACCGGGGAGCTGTTTTTT
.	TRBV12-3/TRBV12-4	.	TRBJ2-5	CASIGQQETQYF	TGTGCCAGCATAGGGCAGCAAGAGACCCAGTACTTC
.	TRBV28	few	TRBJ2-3	CASSWNPGSLQYF	TGTGCCAGCAGCTGGAACCCAGGGAGTTTGCAGTATTTT
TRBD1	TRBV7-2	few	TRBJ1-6	CASSSRDSYNSPLHF	TGTGCCAGCAGTTCCCGGGACAGCTATAATTCACCCCTCCACTTT
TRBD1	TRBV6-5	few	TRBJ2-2	CASSYRTGDGELFF	TGTGCCAGCAGTTACAGGACAGGGGATGGGGAGCTGTTTTTT
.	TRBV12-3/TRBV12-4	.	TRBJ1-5	CASSLGTGGVFYSNQPQHF	TGTGCCAGCAGTTTAGGAACGGGGGGAGTATTCTATAGCAATCAGCCCCAGCATTTT
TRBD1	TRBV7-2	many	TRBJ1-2	CASSSGQGYGYTF	TGTGCCAGCAGCTCGGGACAGGGCTATGGCTACACCTTC
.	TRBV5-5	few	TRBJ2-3	CASSWGRGNTDTQYF	TGTGCCAGCAGCTGGGGCAGGGGCAACACAGATACGCAGTATTTT
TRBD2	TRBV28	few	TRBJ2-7	CASSWTSGSPYEQYF	TGTGCCAGCAGTTGGACTAGCGGGAGCCCCTACGAGCAGTACTTC
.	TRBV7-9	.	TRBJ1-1	CASSFKWERMNTEAFF	TGTGCCAGCAGCTTTAAGTGGGAACGCATGAACACTGAAGCTTTCTTT
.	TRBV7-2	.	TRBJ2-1	CASSLVSGLPYNEQFF	TGTGCCAGCAGCTTAGTTTCAGGGTTGCCCTACAATGAGCAGTTCTTC
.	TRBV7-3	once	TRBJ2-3	CASSFGGPDTDTQYF	TGTGCCAGCAGCTTCGGGGGGCCTGACACAGATACGCAGTATTTT
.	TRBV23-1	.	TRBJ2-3	CASSPTREVPDTQYF	TGCGCCAGCAGTCCCACTCGAGAGGTTCCCGATACGCAGTATTTT
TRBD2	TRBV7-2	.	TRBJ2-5	CASSLVTGGKETQYF	TGTGCCAGCAGCTTAGTGACGGGAGGGAAAGAGACCCAGTACTTC
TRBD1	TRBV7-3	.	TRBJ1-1	CASSLIGGQGVLNTEAFF	TGTGCCAGCAGCTTAATAGGAGGTCAGGGGGTTTTAAACACTGAAGCTTTCTTT
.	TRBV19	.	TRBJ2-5	CASSSLGLGGLGETQYF	TGTGCCAGTAGTTCCCTAGGCCTGGGAGGCCTCGGGGAGACCCAGTACTTC
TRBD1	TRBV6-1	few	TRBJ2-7	CASSETGGPYEQYF	TGTGCCAGCAGTGAGACAGGGGGGCCCTACGAGCAGTACTTC
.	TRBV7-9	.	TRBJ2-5	CASSLSYQETQYF	TGTGCCAGCAGCTTGTCCTACCAAGAGACCCAGTACTTC
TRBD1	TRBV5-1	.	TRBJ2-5	CASSTSTGVTGETQYF	TGCGCCAGCAGCACCTCGACAGGGGTGACGGGAGAGACCCAGTACTTC
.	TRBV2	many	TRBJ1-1	CASSESAGANTEAFF	TGTGCCAGCAGTGAAAGTGCAGGGGCAAACACTGAAGCTTTCTTT
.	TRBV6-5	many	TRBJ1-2	CASSYSENSIYGYTF	TGTGCCAGCAGTTACTCCGAAAACAGCATTTATGGCTACACCTTC
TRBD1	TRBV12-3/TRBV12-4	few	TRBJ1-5	CASSLGGPGQSNQPQHF	TGTGCCAGCAGTTTAGGGGGACCGGGACAGTCGAATCAGCCCCAGCATTTT
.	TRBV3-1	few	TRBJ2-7	CASSQPGLTGTYEQYF	TGTGCCAGCAGCCAACCTGGCCTGACAGGAACCTACGAGCAGTACTTC
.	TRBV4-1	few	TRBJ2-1	CASSQSPVHEQFF	TGCGCCAGCAGCCAAAGCCCCGTCCATGAGCAGTTCTTC
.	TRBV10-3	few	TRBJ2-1	CAARGASLQDNEQFF	TGTGCCGCACGAGGGGCTTCCTTACAAGACAATGAGCAGTTCTTC
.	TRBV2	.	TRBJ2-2	CASSESGRAGELFF	TGTGCCAGCAGTGAGTCTGGTCGGGCCGGGGAGCTGTTTTTT
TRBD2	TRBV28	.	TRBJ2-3	CASSFPPLAGGRDTQYF	TGTGCCAGCAGTTTTCCCCCCCTAGCGGGAGGGCGGGATACGCAGTATTTT
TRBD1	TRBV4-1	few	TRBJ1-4	CASSRATGVGEKLFF	TGCGCCAGCAGCCGCGCAACAGGGGTCGGTGAAAAACTGTTTTTT
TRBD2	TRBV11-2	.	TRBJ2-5	CASSLGARGTSGQETQYF	TGTGCCAGCAGCTTAGGGGCTAGGGGGACTAGCGGCCAAGAGACCCAGTACTTC
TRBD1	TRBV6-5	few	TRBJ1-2	CASRETGAAPGYGYTF	TGTGCCAGCAGGGAGACAGGGGCTGCACCCGGCTATGGCTACACCTTC